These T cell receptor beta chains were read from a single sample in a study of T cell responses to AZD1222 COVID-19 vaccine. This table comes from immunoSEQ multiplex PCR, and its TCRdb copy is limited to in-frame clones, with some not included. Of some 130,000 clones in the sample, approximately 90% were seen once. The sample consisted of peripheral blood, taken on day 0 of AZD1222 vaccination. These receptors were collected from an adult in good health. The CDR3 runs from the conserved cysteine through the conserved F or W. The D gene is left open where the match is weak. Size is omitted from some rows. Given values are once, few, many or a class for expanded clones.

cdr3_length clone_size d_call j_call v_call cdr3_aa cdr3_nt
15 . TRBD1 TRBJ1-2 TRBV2 CASNSWTGDKDGYTF TGTGCCAGCAACTCGTGGACAGGGGATAAGGATGGCTACACCTTC
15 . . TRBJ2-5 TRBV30 CAWSVGSGWLETQYF TGTGCCTGGAGTGTAGGGTCAGGGTGGTTAGAGACCCAGTACTTC
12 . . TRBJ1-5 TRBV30 CAWGTGNQPQHF TGTGCCTGGGGGACGGGGAATCAGCCCCAGCATTTT
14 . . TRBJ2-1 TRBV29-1 CSIRGTALNNEQFF TGCAGCATTCGGGGGACGGCACTCAACAATGAGCAGTTCTTC
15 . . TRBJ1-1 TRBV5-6 CASSLWGARDTEAFF TGTGCCAGCAGCTTGTGGGGGGCGCGGGACACTGAAGCTTTCTTT
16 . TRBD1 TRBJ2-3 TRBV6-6 CASSQTGEEATDTQYF TGTGCCAGCAGTCAGACAGGGGAGGAAGCCACAGATACGCAGTATTTT
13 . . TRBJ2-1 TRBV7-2 CASSLVFGVEQFF TGTGCCAGCAGCTTAGTGTTTGGGGTTGAGCAGTTCTTC
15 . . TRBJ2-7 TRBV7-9 CASSHSKRLAYEQYF TGTGCCAGCAGCCACAGTAAAAGGCTCGCCTACGAGCAGTACTTC
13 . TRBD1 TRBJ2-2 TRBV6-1 CASSETGNGELFF TGTGCCAGCAGTGAGACAGGGAACGGGGAGCTGTTTTTT
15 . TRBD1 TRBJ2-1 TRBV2 CASTEGQSLGTEQFF TGTGCCAGCACCGAGGGACAGTCGCTAGGGACTGAGCAGTTCTTC
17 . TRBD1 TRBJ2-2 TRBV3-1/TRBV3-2 CASSQVPGGNNAGELFF TGTGCCAGCAGCCAAGTCCCAGGGGGCAATAACGCCGGGGAGCTGTTTTTT
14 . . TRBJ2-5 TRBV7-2 CASSSPEGGETQYF TGTGCCAGCAGCTCACCTGAGGGGGGAGAGACCCAGTACTTC
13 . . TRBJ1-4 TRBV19 CASSIGTGEKLFF TGTGCCAGTAGTATAGGGACGGGTGAAAAACTGTTTTTT
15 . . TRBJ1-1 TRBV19 CASSTLPGVGTEAFF TGTGCCAGTAGTACCCTGCCAGGGGTAGGAACTGAAGCTTTCTTT
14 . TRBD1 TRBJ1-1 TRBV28 CASSLDREIAEAFF TGTGCCAGCAGTTTAGACAGGGAGATCGCTGAAGCTTTCTTT
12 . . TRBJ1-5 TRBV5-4 CASSLDSQPQHF TGTGCCAGCAGCTTGGACAGTCAGCCCCAGCATTTT
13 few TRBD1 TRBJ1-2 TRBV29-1 CSVGQALLDGYTF TGCAGCGTCGGACAGGCGCTATTGGATGGCTACACCTTC
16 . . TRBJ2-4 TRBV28 CASSSPGPLAKNIQYF TGTGCCAGCAGTTCTCCAGGACCCCTAGCCAAAAACATTCAGTACTTC
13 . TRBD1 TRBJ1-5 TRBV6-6 CASSFTGDQPQHF TGTGCCAGCAGTTTTACAGGGGATCAGCCCCAGCATTTT
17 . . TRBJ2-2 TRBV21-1 CASSKARGEENTGELFF TGTGCCAGCAGCAAAGCCCGGGGGGAGGAGAACACCGGGGAGCTGTTTTTT
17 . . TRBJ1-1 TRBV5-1 CASSLRPSGALNTEAFF TGCGCCAGCAGCTTGCGGCCATCAGGGGCGCTGAACACTGAAGCTTTCTTT
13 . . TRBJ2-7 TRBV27 CASSLKVTYEQYF TGTGCCAGCAGTTTAAAGGTAACCTACGAGCAGTACTTC
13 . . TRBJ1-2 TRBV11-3 CASSKEGTYGYTF TGTGCCAGCAGCAAGGAGGGTACCTATGGCTACACCTTC
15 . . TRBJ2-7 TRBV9 CASSVGRDKSYEQYF TGTGCCAGCAGCGTAGGTCGGGACAAATCATACGAGCAGTACTTC
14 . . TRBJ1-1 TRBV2 CASSEEGYGRQAFF TGTGCCAGCAGTGAAGAGGGTTATGGACGACAAGCTTTCTTT
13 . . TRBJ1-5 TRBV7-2 CASSLDLGQPQHF TGTGCCAGCAGCTTAGATCTGGGGCAGCCCCAGCATTTT
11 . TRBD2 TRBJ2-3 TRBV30 CACGGRGTQYF TGTGCCTGTGGCGGGAGGGGTACGCAGTATTTT
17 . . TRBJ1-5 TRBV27 CASSLFADPGRGQPQHF TGTGCCAGCAGTTTATTCGCCGACCCAGGTAGGGGTCAGCCCCAGCATTTT